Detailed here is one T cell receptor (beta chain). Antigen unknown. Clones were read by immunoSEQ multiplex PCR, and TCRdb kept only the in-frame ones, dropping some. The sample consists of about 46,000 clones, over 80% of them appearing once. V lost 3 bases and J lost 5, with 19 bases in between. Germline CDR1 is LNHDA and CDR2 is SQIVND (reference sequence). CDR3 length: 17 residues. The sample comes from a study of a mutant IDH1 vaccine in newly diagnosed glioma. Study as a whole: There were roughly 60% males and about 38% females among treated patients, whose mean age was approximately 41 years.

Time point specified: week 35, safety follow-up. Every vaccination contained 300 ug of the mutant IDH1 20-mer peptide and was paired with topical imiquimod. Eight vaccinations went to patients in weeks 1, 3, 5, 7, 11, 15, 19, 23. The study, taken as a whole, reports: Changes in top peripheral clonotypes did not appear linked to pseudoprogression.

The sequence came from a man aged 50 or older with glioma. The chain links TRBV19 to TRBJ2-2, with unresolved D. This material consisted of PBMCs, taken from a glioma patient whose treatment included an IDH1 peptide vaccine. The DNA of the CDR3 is TGTGCCAGTAGTATTAGGGTTGGCGGACCGGTAACCGGGGAGCTGTTTTTT. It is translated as CASSIRVGGPVTGELFF. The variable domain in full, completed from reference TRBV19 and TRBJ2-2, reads DGGITQSPKYLFRKEGQNVTLSCEQNLNHDAMYWYRQDPGQGLRLIYYSQIVNDFQKGDIAEGYSVSREKKESFPLTVTSAQKNPTAFYLCASSIRVGGPVTGELFFGEGSRLTVL.